The present entry profiles one T cell receptor beta chain with its context. The antigen it recognizes is unknown. No much larger clonotype is one base removed from it; base qualities were not supplied. The entry originates in a study of post-analysis software for immune sequencing data (dated by TCRdb to between 2014 and 2017). Notes on the research overall: Recorded disease courses included relapsing-remitting, secondary progressive and progressive-relapsing multiple sclerosis, with some patients lacking subtype annotation. The patient repertoires were compared against more than 10 previously published healthy control repertoires obtained from donors aged roughly 6 to 25 years. A subset of samples was prepared in parallel using single-end sample barcoding, then pooled and co-amplified after Illumina adapter ligation.

On the study overall, not on this receptor specifically: The control group was slightly older than the multiple sclerosis patient group. Normalized Chao1 diversity was significantly lower in multiple sclerosis patients than controls, suggesting substantial peripheral T-cell clonal expansion. When samples were clustered directly using the F measure, samples prepared in the same batch co-clustered strongly, which prompted a batch-effect correction. Patients showed significantly higher frequencies than controls for 4 or 5 TRBV segments, among them TRBV5-6, TRBV5-1 and TRBV20-1.

To demonstrate the VDJtools post-analysis software, the study profiled TCR beta repertoires from the peripheral blood of about 13 young patients with multiple sclerosis. The multiple sclerosis patients were children and adolescents ranging in age from 6 to 15 years. Libraries were made using PCR. The run used an Illumina HiSeq 2500. To reduce PCR and sequencing biases, unique molecular identifiers were built into the TCR beta cDNA libraries. Roughly 500,000 cDNA molecules were obtained for every 1 to 10 million input T cells, so each molecule roughly corresponded to one T cell. The patient libraries were prepared and sequenced with the same protocol used for the earlier healthy control dataset. Within a given batch, samples were prepared together, multiplexed and sequenced on the same HiSeq lane. As for the original processing: MIGEC was used to process the raw barcoded reads, and molecular identifier groups with only a single read were discarded before consensus assembly and CDR3 extraction. VDJtools was used for post-analysis of the clonotype tables, with diversity normalized by down-sampling every dataset to the smallest sample size. Repertoire overlap clustering matched CDR3 amino acid but not nucleotide sequences to correct batch-related cross-sample contamination. TCRdb redid the processing of the public reads, applying fastp at Q25 and MiXCR, and retained in-frame beta chains. Duplicate CDR3 protein sequences are folded into a single record with the most common DNA and genes. TCRdb's processing, not the study's, gives the V and J calls here. Counted in this sample were 750,000 to 950,000 distinct CDR3 sequences; 40% to 55% of them appeared once. Roughly 4.9% of the sample is held by the ten biggest clonotypes.

CDR1 is given as PRHDT and CDR2 as FYEKMQ, both from the germline V gene (reference sequence). V loses 0 bases, J loses 4 bases, and the germline ends lie 11 bases apart. The CDR3, from cysteine to phenylalanine, totals 15 residues. Only the CDR3 DNA is retained, 45 bases long and in frame from the first base. The clonotype was recovered from a girl between 10 and 17 years old with multiple sclerosis. The sequenced material came from blood. The chain uses TRBV13 and TRBJ2-3, with the D gene uncertain. The DNA reads TGTGCCAGCAGCTTAGGTCGACTCTTCTCAGATACGCAGTATTTT. Translated, it reads CASSLGRLFSDTQYF.